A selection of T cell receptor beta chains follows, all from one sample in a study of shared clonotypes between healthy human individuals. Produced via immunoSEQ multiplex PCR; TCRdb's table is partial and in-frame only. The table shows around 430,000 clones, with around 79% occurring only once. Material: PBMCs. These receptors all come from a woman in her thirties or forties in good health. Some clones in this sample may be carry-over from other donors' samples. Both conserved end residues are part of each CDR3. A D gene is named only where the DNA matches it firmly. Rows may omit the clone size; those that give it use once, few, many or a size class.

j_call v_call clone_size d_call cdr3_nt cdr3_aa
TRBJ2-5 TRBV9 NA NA TGTGCCAGCAGCCTTACCACTGGTGGGACCCAGTACTTC CASSLTTGGTQYF
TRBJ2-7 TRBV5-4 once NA TGTGCCAGCAGGTCCACGGTTGGGGGCGAGCAGTACTTC CASRSTVGGEQYF
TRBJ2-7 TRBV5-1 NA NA TGCGCCAGCAGCCCAGACGGCGTGCCCTACGAGCAGTACTTC CASSPDGVPYEQYF
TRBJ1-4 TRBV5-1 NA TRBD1 TGCGCCAGCAGCCTAACAGGGGGAGCTAATGAAAAACTGTTTTTT CASSLTGGANEKLFF
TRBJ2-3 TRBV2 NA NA TGTGCCAGCAGTGAAGGCGGACGCACAGATACGCAGTATTTT CASSEGGRTDTQYF
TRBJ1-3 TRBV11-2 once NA TGTGCCAGCAGCTTCACAGGGAGGGACACCATATATTTT CASSFTGRDTIYF
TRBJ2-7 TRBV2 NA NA TGTGCCAGCAACGGCCTAGTTCCCTACGAGCAGTACTTC CASNGLVPYEQYF
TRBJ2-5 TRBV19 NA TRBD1 TGTGCCAGTAGTATACCAACAGGGGGAAAAGAGACCCAGTACTTC CASSIPTGGKETQYF
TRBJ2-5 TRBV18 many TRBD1 TGTGCCAGCTCATTACAGGGGCAAGAGACCCAGTACTTC CASSLQGQETQYF
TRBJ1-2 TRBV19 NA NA TGTGCCAGTATGGGTAACCGGAACTATGGCTACACCTTC CASMGNRNYGYTF
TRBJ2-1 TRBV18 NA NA TGTGCCAGCTCAGACATCTACAATGAGCAGTTCTTC CASSDIYNEQFF
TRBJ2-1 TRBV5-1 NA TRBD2 TGCGCCAGCAGCTTGGGCGGTAGCGGGAGCTACAATGAGCAGTTCTTC CASSLGGSGSYNEQFF
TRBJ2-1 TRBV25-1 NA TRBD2 TGTGCCAGCAGTGATCCCAGACTAGCGGACAATGAGCAGTTCTTC CASSDPRLADNEQFF
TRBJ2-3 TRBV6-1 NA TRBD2 TGTGCCAGCAGTCGTCGGACTAGCGGCACAGATACGCAGTATTTT CASSRRTSGTDTQYF
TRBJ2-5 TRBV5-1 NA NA TGCGCCAGCAGCTTGTTTCAAGGAGGGGAGACCCAGTACTTC CASSLFQGGETQYF
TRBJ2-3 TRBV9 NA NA TGTGCCAGCAGCGTTGGTCAGCGGACAGATACGCAGTATTTT CASSVGQRTDTQYF
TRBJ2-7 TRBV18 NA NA TGTGCCAGCTCACCACGAGGCGACGAGCAGTACTTC CASSPRGDEQYF
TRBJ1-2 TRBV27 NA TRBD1 TGTGCCAGCAGTTTCCCGGGGACAGGGCCATATGGCTACACCTTC CASSFPGTGPYGYTF
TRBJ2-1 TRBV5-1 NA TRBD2 TGCGCCAGCAGCTTGGAAGCTAGCGGCTACAATGAGCAGTTCTTC CASSLEASGYNEQFF
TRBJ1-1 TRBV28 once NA TGTGCCAGCAGTTGGGACCGGGGGATCATGAACACTGAAGCTTTCTTT CASSWDRGIMNTEAFF
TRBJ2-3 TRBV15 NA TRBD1 TGTGCCACCAGCAGAGAACCGGGACAGATATCAGATACGCAGTATTTT CATSREPGQISDTQYF
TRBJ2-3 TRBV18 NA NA TGTGCCAGCTCACTCGAGGATACGCAGTATTTT CASSLEDTQYF
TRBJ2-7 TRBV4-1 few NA TGCGCCAGCAGCCCGATGGGCGGGGTTTCCTACGAGCAGTACTTC CASSPMGGVSYEQYF
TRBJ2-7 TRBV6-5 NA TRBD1 TGTGCCAGCAGGTCAGGACAGGGTACGATCCACGAGCAGTACTTC CASRSGQGTIHEQYF
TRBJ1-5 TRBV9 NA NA TGTGCCAGCAGCCTATCGTTGGGTCAGCCCCAGCATTTT CASSLSLGQPQHF
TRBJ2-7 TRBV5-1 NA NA TGCGCCAGCGCTAGCCAGTCAACCTACGAGCAGTACTTC CASASQSTYEQYF
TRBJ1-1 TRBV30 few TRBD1 TGTGCCTGGGGACAGGGAAGCGGCACTGAAGCTTTCTTT CAWGQGSGTEAFF
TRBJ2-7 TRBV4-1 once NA TGCGCCAGCAGCCAAGATGCGGAAATCTACGAGCAGTACTTC CASSQDAEIYEQYF
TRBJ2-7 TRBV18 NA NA TGTGCCAGCTCATTACAGGCGGGCTACGAGCAGTACTTC CASSLQAGYEQYF
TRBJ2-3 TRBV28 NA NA TGTGCCAGCAGTCCAATAGGGGGGGTAGATACGCAGTATTTT CASSPIGGVDTQYF
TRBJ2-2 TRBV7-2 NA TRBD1 TGTGCCAGCAGCTCTTACAGGGGGCGACGCACCGGGGAGCTGTTTTTT CASSSYRGRRTGELFF
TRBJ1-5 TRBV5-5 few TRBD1 TGTGCCAGCGGGACAGGGGGCCTCAATCAGCCCCAGCATTTT CASGTGGLNQPQHF
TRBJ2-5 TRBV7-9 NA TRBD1 TGTGCCAGCGGACCAAGCAGGGGGATACAAGAGACCCAGTACTTC CASGPSRGIQETQYF
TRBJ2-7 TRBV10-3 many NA TGTGCCATCAGTGAGTCGACGGCGGTAACCTACGAGCAGTACTTC CAISESTAVTYEQYF
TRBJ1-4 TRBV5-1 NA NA TGCGCCAGCAGCCGCGGGGATGGAACTAATGAAAAACTGTTTTTT CASSRGDGTNEKLFF
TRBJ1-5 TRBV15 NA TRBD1 TGTGCCACCAGAGGGACAGGGTCTAATCAGCCCCAGCATTTT CATRGTGSNQPQHF
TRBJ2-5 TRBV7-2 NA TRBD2 TGTGCCAGCAGCTTGGCAGGCGGGAGGGGTGAGACCCAGTACTTC CASSLAGGRGETQYF
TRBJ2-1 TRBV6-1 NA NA TGTGCCAGCAGGACCGGGAATGAGCAGTTCTTC CASRTGNEQFF
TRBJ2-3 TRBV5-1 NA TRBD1 TGCGCCAGCAGCTTGAGGACAGGCCCTTCAGATACGCAGTATTTT CASSLRTGPSDTQYF
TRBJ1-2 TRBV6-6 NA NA TGTGCCAGCAGTTTGGGGCATGGTGGCTATGGCTACACCTTC CASSLGHGGYGYTF
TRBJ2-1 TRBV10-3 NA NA TGTGCCATCAGTGAGTCGAGGGACGATGGTGGTGAGCAGTTCTTC CAISESRDDGGEQFF
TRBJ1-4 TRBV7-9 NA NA TGTGCCAGCAGCTTAGGATCGACAGTACCTAATGAAAAACTGTTTTTT CASSLGSTVPNEKLFF